This TCR beta chain is from a study of cytomegalovirus exposure and HLA in healthy donors. Study details: The same platform was used for the 110 or so validation repertoires as for the roughly 660 first-cohort repertoires, as reported in a later analysis.

Points from the study as a whole: It was found in a later analysis that first-cohort TCR clusters tended to co-occur in the 120 validation repertoires. In vitro work confirmed that a few CMV-associated chains recognize CMV antigens.

A word on this clone: Its specificity is unknown.

Libraries were prepared by immunoSEQ multiplex PCR; TCRdb keeps only in-frame clonotypes and omits some of them. The data contain 100,000 to 150,000 clones, around 94% of them singletons. The sequencing input was PBMCs. This TCR was recovered from a woman aged 18-29 years in good health and CMV-seronegative.

The CDR3, as DNA: TGCGCCAGCAGCGCTGGGACTAATGAGCAGTTCTTC. It codes for CASSAGTNEQFF. The genes are TRBV5-1 and TRBJ2-1, with D maybe TRBD2 (6 bases). The germline gives CDR1 SGHRS, CDR2 YFSETQ. CDR3 length: 12 residues. V was pared by 4 bases and J by 7 bases, with 9 bases between.